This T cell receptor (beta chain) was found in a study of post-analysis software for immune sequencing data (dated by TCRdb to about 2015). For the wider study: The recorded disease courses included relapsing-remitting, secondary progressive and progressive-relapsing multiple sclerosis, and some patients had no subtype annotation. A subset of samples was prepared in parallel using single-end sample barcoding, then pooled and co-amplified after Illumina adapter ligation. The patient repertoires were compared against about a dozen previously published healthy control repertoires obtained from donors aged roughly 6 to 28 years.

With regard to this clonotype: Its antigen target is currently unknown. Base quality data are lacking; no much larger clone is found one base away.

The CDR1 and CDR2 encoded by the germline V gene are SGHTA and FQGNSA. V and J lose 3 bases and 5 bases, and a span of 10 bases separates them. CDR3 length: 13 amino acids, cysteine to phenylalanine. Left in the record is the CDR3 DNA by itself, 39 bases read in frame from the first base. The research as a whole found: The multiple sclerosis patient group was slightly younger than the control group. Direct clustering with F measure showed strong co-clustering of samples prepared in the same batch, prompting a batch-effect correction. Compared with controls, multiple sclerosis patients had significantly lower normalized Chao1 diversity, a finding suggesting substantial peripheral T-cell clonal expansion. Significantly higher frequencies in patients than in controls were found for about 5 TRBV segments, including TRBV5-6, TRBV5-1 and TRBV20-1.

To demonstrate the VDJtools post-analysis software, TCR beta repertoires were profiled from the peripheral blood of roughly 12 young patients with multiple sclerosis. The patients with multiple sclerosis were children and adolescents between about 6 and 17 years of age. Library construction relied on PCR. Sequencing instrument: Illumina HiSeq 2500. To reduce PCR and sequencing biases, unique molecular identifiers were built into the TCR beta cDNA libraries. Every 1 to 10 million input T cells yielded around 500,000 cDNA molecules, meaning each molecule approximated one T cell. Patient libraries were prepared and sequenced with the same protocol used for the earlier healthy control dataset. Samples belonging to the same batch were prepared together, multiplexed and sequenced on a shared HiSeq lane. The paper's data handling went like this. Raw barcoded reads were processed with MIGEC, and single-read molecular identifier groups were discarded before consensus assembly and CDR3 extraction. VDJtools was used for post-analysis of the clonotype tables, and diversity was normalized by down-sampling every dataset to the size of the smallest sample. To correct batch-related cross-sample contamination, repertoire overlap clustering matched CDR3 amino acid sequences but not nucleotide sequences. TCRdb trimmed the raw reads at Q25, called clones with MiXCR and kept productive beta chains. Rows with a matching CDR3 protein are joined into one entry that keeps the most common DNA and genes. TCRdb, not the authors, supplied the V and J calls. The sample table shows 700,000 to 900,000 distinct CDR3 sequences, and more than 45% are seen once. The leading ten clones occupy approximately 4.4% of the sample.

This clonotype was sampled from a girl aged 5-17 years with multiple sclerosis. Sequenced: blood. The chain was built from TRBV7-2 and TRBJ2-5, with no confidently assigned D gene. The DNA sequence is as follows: TGTGCCAGCAGCTTTGGGTTACGGGAGACCCAGTACTTC. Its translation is CASSFGLRETQYF.